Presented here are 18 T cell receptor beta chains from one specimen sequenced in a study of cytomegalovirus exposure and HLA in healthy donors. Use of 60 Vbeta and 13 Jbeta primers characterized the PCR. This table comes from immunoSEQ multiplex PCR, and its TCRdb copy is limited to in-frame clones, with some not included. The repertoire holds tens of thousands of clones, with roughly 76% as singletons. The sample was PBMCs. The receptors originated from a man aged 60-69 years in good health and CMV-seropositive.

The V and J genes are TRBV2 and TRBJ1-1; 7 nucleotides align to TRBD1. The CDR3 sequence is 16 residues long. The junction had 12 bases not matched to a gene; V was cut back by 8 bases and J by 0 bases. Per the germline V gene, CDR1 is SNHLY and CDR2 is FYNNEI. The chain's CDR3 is CASSNRGSAMNTEAFF. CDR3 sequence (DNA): TGTGCCAGCTCAAACAGGGGATCTGCGATGAACACTGAAGCTTTCTTT. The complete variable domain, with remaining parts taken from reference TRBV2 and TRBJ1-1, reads EPEVTQTPSHQVTQMGQEVILRCVPISNHLYFYWYRQILGQKVEFLVSFYNNEISEKSEIFDDQFSVERPDGSNFTLKIRSTKLEDSAMYFCASSNRGSAMNTEAFFGQGTRLTVV.

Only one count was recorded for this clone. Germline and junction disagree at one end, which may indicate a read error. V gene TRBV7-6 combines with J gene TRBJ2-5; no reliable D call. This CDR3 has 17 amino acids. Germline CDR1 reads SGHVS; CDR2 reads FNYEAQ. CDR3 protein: CASSLARALKNQEAQYF. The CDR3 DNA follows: TGTGCCAGCAGCTTAGCAAGAGCGCTCAAGAATCAAGAGGCCCAGTACTTC.

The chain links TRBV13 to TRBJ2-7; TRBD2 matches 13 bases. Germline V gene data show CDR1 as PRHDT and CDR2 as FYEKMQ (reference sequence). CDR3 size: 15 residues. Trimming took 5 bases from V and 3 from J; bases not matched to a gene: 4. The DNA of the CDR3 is TGTGCCAGCAGCGCCCGGACTAGCGGGGGCTACGAGCAGTACTTC. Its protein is CASSARTSGGYEQYF. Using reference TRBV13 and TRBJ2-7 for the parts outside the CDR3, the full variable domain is AAGVIQSPRHLIKEKRETATLKCYPIPRHDTVYWYQQGPGQDPQFLISFYEKMQSDKGSIPDRFSAQQFSDYHSELNMSSLELGDSALYFCASSARTSGGYEQYFGPGTRLTVT.

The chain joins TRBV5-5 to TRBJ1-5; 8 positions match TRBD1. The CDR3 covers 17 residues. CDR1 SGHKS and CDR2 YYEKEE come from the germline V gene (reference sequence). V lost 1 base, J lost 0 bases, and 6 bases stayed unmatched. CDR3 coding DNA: TGTGCCAGCAGCTTGACGGGGACAGGCTATAGCAATCAGCCCCAGCATTTT. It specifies CASSLTGTGYSNQPQHF.

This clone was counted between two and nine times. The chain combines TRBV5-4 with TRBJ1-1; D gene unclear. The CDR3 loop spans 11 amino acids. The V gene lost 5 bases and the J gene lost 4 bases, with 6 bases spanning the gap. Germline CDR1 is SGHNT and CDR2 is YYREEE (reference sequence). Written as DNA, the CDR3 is TGTGCCAGCAGGGGCACCACTGAAGCTTTCTTT. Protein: CASRGTTEAFF.

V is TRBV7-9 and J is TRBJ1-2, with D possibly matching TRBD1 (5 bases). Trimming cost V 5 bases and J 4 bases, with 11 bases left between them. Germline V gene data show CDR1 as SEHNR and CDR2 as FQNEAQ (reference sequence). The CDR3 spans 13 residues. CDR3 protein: CASSMQGRYGYTF. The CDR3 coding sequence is TGTGCCAGCAGCATGCAGGGTCGCTATGGCTACACCTTC.

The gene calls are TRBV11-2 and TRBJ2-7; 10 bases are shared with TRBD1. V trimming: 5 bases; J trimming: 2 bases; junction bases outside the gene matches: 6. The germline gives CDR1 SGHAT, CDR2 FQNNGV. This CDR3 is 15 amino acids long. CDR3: CASSPDRGLTYEQYF. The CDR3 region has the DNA TGTGCCAGCAGCCCTGACAGGGGGCTAACCTACGAGCAGTACTTC.

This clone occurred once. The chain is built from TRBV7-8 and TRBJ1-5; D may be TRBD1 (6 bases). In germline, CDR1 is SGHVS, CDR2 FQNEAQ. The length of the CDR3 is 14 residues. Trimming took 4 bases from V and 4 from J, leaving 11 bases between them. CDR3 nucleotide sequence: TGTGCCAGCAGCTCAGGACAGCCGAATCAGCCCCAGCATTTT. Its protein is CASSSGQPNQPQHF.

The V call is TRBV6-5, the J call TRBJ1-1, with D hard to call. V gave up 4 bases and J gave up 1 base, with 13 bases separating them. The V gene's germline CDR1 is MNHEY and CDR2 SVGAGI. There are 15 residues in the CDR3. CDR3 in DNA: TGTGCCAGCAGTTTAGATTGGAGGAGGAACACTGAAGCTTTCTTT. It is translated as CASSLDWRRNTEAFF.

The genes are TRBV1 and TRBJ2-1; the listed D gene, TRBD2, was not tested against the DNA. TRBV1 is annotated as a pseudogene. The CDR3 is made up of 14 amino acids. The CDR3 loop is CTSRKLEETNEQFF. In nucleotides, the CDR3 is TGCACCAGCAGAAAACTGGAGGAGACCAATGAGCAGTTCTTC.

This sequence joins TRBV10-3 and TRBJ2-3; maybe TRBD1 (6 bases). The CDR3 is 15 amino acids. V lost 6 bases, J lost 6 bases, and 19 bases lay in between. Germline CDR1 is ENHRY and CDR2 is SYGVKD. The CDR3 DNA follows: TGTGCCATCAGCTCCGGGACACCTGTTTCGGATACGCAGTATTTT. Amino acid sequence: CAISSGTPVSDTQYF.

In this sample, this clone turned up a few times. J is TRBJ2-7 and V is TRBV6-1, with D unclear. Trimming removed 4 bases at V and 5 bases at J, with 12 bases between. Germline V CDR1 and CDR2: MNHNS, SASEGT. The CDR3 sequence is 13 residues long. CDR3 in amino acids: CASSVFPGHEQYF. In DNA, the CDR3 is TGTGCCAGCAGTGTATTCCCAGGTCACGAGCAGTACTTC.

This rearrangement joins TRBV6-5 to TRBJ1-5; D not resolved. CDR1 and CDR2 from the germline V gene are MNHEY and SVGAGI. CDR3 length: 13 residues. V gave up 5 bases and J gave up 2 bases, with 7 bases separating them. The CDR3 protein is CASSHNRNQPQHF. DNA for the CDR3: TGTGCCAGCAGTCACAATCGCAATCAGCCCCAGCATTTT.

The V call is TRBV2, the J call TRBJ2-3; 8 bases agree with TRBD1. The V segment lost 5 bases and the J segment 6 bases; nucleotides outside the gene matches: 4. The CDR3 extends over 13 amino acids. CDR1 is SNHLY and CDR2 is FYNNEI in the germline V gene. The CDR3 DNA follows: TGTGCCAGCAGTCGACAGGGGTTCGATACGCAGTATTTT. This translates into CASSRQGFDTQYF.

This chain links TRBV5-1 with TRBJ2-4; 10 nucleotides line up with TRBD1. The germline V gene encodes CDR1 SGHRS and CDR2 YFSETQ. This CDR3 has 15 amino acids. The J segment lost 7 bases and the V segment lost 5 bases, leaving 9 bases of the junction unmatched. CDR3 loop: CASRIHQGQGNIQYF. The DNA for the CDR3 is TGCGCCAGCAGAATCCACCAGGGACAGGGGAACATTCAGTACTTC.

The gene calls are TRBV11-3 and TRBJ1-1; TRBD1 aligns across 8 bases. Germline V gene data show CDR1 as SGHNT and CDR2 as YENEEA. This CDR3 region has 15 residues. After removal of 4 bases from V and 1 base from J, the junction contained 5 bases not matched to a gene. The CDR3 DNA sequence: TGTGCCAGCAGCTCACACAGGGGGAAGAACACTGAAGCTTTCTTT. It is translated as CASSSHRGKNTEAFF.

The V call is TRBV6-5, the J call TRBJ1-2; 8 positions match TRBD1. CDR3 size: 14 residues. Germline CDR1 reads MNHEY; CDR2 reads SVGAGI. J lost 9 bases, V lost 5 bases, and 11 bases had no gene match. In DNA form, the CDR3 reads TGTGCCAGCAGTACCGGACAGGGAGCTCGCCGCTACACCTTC. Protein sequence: CASSTGQGARRYTF.

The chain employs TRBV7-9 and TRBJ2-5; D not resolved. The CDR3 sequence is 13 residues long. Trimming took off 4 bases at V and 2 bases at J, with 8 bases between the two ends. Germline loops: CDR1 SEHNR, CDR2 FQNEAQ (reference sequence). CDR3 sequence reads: CASSSVRQETQYF. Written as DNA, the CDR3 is TGTGCCAGCAGCTCTGTGCGTCAAGAGACCCAGTACTTC.